The 32 T cell receptor beta chains below all came from one sample that was sequenced in a study of PD-1 blockade in classical Hodgkin lymphoma (dated by TCRdb to about 2020). The time point label corresponds to: newly diagnosed, previously untreated cHL patient sample. Receptor libraries were prepared by the immunoSEQ multiplex PCR assay. TCRdb took this table from immuneACCESS and kept in-frame rearrangements with V and J called. Such tables lack part of the clones; where checked against another copy, unresolved V genes explain under half of the gap, and the rest is unexplained. The sample records approximately 47,000 clones, under 95% of which are singletons. The ten largest account for around 5% of the sample. The sequenced material came from peripheral blood mononuclear cells (PBMCs). These receptors all come from a human donor with classical Hodgkin lymphoma.

The J gene is TRBJ2-2, the V gene TRBV2, with 7 bases lining up with TRBD1. The germline gives CDR1 SNHLY, CDR2 FYNNEI. The CDR3 consists of 19 residues. The J segment lost 6 bases and the V segment lost 6 bases, leaving 22 bases of the junction unmatched. The CDR3 DNA is TGTGCCAGCAGGACCCCCGGGACAGCTAGTAAGGGTCATGCCGGGGAGCTGTTTTTT. This codes for CASRTPGTASKGHAGELFF.

This chain uses TRBV15 with TRBJ2-1; tentatively, D is TRBD1 or TRBD2 (6 bases each). V lost 3 bases and J 9 bases, leaving 18 bases between the germline ends. CDR3 length: 15 amino acids. Germline V lookup: CDR1 LNHNV, CDR2 YYDKDF (reference sequence). CDR3 sequence: CATSSGGQSRSEQFF. CDR3 in DNA: TGTGCCACCAGCAGTGGGGGGCAATCAAGAAGTGAGCAGTTCTTC.

The gene calls are TRBV5-1 and TRBJ2-6; D might be TRBD1 or TRBD2, each matching 6 bases. The CDR3 contains 19 residues. The germline V and J ends were trimmed by 4 bases and 3 bases, with 23 bases remaining between them. Germline V lookup: CDR1 SGHRS, CDR2 YFSETQ. CDR3 region: CASSRSWVGGRVGANVLTF. Written as DNA, the CDR3 is TGCGCCAGCAGCCGGAGTTGGGTAGGGGGGCGCGTTGGGGCCAACGTCCTGACTTTC.

The chain links TRBV19 to TRBJ2-2; D is undetermined. This CDR3 is built from 12 residues. Trimming took off 6 bases at V and 8 bases at J, with 10 bases between the two ends. From germline, CDR1 is LNHDA and CDR2 SQIVND (reference sequence). The CDR3 region is CASSAASGELFF. The CDR3 DNA follows: TGTGCCAGTAGCGCAGCGTCTGGGGAGCTGTTTTTT.

V and J are TRBV6-4 and TRBJ2-7, with TRBD2 matching over 7 bases. Germline V CDR1 and CDR2: MRHNA, SNTAGT. The CDR3 is made up of 17 amino acids. Losses at the gene ends were 2 bases for V and 5 bases for J; bases not matched to a gene: 15. As DNA, the CDR3 is TGTGCCAGCAGTGACGAGGCCCCAGTGGGAGGGTCCAACGAGCAGTACGTC. Protein sequence: CASSDEAPVGGSNEQYV.

This clone is medium-sized. V usage is TRBV29-1 and J usage is TRBJ1-5; a possible D gene is TRBD1 (6 bases). CDR3 length: 16 amino acids. In germline, CDR1 is SQVTM, CDR2 ANQGSEA. V shed 6 bases and J shed 1 base, with 19 bases lying between them. CDR3 sequence: CSVKDRDTGSNQPQHF. For the CDR3, the DNA is TGCAGCGTCAAAGACCGGGACACCGGGAGCAATCAGCCCCAGCATTTT.

V is TRBV10-3 and J is TRBJ1-4; D is possibly TRBD1 (6 bases). Germline V lookup: CDR1 ENHRY, CDR2 SYGVKD. V gave up 10 bases and J gave up 3 bases, with 9 bases separating them. This CDR3 is built from 12 residues. CDR3 nucleotides: TGTGCCACCGGGACACCTAATGAAAAACTGTTTTTT. Its translation: CATGTPNEKLFF.

The chain has TRBV2 and TRBJ1-2; 7 nucleotides line up with TRBD1. Per germline, CDR1 SNHLY and CDR2 FYNNEI. CDR3 length equals 15 residues. Trimming cost V 2 bases and J 4 bases; bases outside gene matches: 7. The CDR3 loop is CASSEQGVSFYGYTF. CDR3 nucleotides: TGTGCCAGCAGTGAACAGGGGGTATCATTCTATGGCTACACCTTC.

The chain employs TRBV5-1 and TRBJ2-3; 8 nucleotides agree with TRBD1. With 1 base clipped from V and 0 bases from J, the junction kept 7 bases outside the gene matches. Per the germline V gene, CDR1 is SGHRS and CDR2 is YFSETQ. The CDR3 has 17 amino acids. The CDR3 sequence: CASSLKGQVESTDTQYF. In nucleotides, the CDR3 is TGCGCCAGCAGCTTGAAGGGACAGGTAGAAAGCACAGATACGCAGTATTTT.

The chain has TRBV5-4 and TRBJ2-1, with D perhaps matching TRBD2 (6 bases). Germline CDR1 and CDR2: SGHNT and YYREEE (reference sequence). Trimming cost V 3 bases and J 5 bases, with 12 bases left between them. The CDR3 totals 14 residues. DNA for the CDR3: TGTGCCAGCAGCTCGCCGGGACTTAACAATGAGCAGTTCTTC. This codes for CASSSPGLNNEQFF.

This sequence joins TRBV11-2 and TRBJ2-7; 15 nucleotides line up with TRBD2. V gave up 3 bases and J gave up 1 base; unmatched junction bases: 1. Germline loops: CDR1 SGHAT, CDR2 FQNNGV. CDR3 size: 16 residues. CDR3 in DNA: TGTGCCAGCAGCTTGGGACTAGCGGGAGGATCCTACGAGCAGTACGTC. Amino acids: CASSLGLAGGSYEQYV.

This clone has only one observation. The V gene is TRBV28, the J gene TRBJ1-2; D may be TRBD1 (5 bases). Germline V CDR1 and CDR2: MDHEN, SYDVKM. The CDR3 length is 13 residues. V was pared by 7 bases and J by 3 bases, with 12 bases between. The CDR3: CASTQGRDYGYTF. In DNA form, the CDR3 reads TGTGCCAGCACCCAGGGACGGGACTATGGCTACACCTTC.

The V gene is TRBV11-2, the J gene TRBJ2-1; a weak D match, TRBD2 (5 bases). This CDR3 has 15 amino acids. V lost 5 bases, J lost 0 bases, and 11 bases lay in between. Germline V lookup: CDR1 SGHAT, CDR2 FQNNGV. The CDR3 loop is CASSQRWSSYNEQFF. The CDR3 DNA reads TGTGCCAGCAGCCAGCGGTGGAGCTCCTACAATGAGCAGTTCTTC.

This chain links TRBV16 with TRBJ2-3; the D call may be TRBD1 or TRBD2 (5 bases each). With 1 base removed from V and 3 bases from J, the gap between germline ends came to 17 bases. Germline CDR1 and CDR2: KGHSY and FQNENV. The CDR3 consists of 17 residues. The CDR3: CASSQFGVEGWTDTQYF. CDR3 nucleotides: TGTGCCAGCAGCCAATTCGGGGTCGAGGGGTGGACAGATACGCAGTATTTT.

This clone was detected only a few times. V and J are TRBV9 and TRBJ2-3; 8 bases match TRBD2. V trimming: 4 bases; J trimming: 10 bases; junction bases outside the gene matches: 20. The CDR3 contains 17 residues. From germline, CDR1 is SGDLS and CDR2 YYNGEE. This CDR3 reads CASSTSSGSLERGAQYF. Here the CDR3 DNA reads TGTGCCAGCAGCACCTCAAGCGGGAGTCTCGAACGGGGGGCGCAGTATTTT.

This chain links TRBV5-6 with TRBJ1-5; D unclear. This CDR3 is built from 13 residues. V was cut by 0 bases and J by 5 bases, with 6 bases left in between. Germline-derived CDR1 and CDR2 are SGHDT and YYEEEE. CDR3 sequence reads: CASSLAPDQPQHF. CDR3 DNA sequence: TGTGCCAGCAGCTTGGCGCCGGATCAGCCCCAGCATTTT. The variable domain in full, completed from reference TRBV5-6 and TRBJ1-5, reads DAGVTQSPTHLIKTRGQQVTLRCSPKSGHDTVSWYQQALGQGPQFIFQYYEEEERQRGNFPDRFSGHQFPNYSSELNVNALLLGDSALYLCASSLAPDQPQHFGDGTRLSIL.

This chain connects TRBV7-9 to TRBJ1-1; the match to TRBD1 covers 9 bases. V lost 4 bases, J lost 4 bases, and 1 base stayed unmatched. The CDR3 runs 13 residues. Germline V gene lookup returns CDR1 SEHNR and CDR2 FQNEAQ (reference sequence). The CDR3 here is CASSYRGLTEAFF. CDR3 bases: TGTGCCAGCAGCTACAGGGGGCTCACTGAAGCTTTCTTT.

This chain connects TRBV7-8 to TRBJ2-1; D remains ambiguous. Per the germline V gene, CDR1 is SGHVS and CDR2 is FQNEAQ. Trimming pared 1 base from V and 8 bases from J, leaving 12 bases between. This CDR3 is built from 14 residues. CDR3 protein: CASSLVVLVHEQFF. CDR3 nucleotides: TGTGCCAGCAGCTTAGTGGTCCTAGTCCATGAGCAGTTCTTC.

The J gene is TRBJ2-3, the V gene TRBV13; D not resolved. This CDR3 comprises 16 residues. Trimming left V 1 base short and J 4 bases short, with 15 bases between. Germline-derived CDR1 and CDR2 are PRHDT and FYEKMQ (reference sequence). The CDR3 protein is CASSLVSAGGADTQYF. DNA for the CDR3: TGTGCCAGCAGCTTAGTCTCGGCAGGTGGGGCAGATACGCAGTATTTT.

The chain recombines TRBV10-3 with TRBJ2-7, with a tentative D call TRBD1 (6 bases). CDR3 length: 14 amino acids. Germline CDR1 and CDR2: ENHRY and SYGVKD. V was pared by 3 bases and J by 2 bases, with 11 bases between. CDR3 in amino acids: CAISDLQGTYEQYF. Here the CDR3 DNA reads TGTGCCATCAGTGACCTACAGGGAACCTACGAGCAGTACTTC.

The rearrangement uses TRBV6-6 and TRBJ1-5; D gene uncertain. Trimming pared 0 bases from V and 0 bases from J, leaving 9 bases between. Germline V lookup: CDR1 MNHNY, CDR2 SVGAGI (reference sequence). CDR3 size: 16 residues. This chain's CDR3 is CASSYSNHHSNQPQHF. In DNA, the CDR3 is TGTGCCAGCAGTTACTCGAATCATCATAGCAATCAGCCCCAGCATTTT.

This sequence joins TRBV2 and TRBJ1-5, with 8 bases lining up with TRBD1. The CDR3 totals 13 residues. After removal of 5 bases from V and 5 bases from J, the junction contained 2 bases not matched to a gene. Germline CDR1 reads SNHLY; CDR2 reads FYNNEI. In DNA, the CDR3 is TGTGCCAGCAGTCGACAGGGGTATCAGCCCCAGCATTTT. Its protein product is CASSRQGYQPQHF.

The chain links TRBV4-1 to TRBJ1-2, with D possibly matching TRBD1 (5 bases). This CDR3 spans 14 amino acids. Trimming stripped 8 bases from V and 4 bases from J, with 17 bases between. Germline CDR1 reads MGHRA; CDR2 reads YSYEKL. This CDR3 is CASSQRGVGYGYTF. CDR3 sequence (DNA): TGCGCCAGCTCCCAGAGAGGGGTAGGCTATGGCTACACCTTC.

The chain has TRBV29-1 and TRBJ1-1; 7 bases are a match to TRBD1. The CDR3 runs to 14 residues. Per germline, CDR1 SQVTM and CDR2 ANQGSEA. With V trimmed by 4 bases and J by 3 bases, 8 bases remained unmatched. The CDR3 DNA reads TGCAGCGTTGGCGGAGCAGGGGGAGACACTGAAGCTTTCTTT. Translating it yields CSVGGAGGDTEAFF.

This clone appeared once. This sequence joins TRBV19 and TRBJ1-1; D may be TRBD1 (6 bases). Germline assignment: CDR1 LNHDA and CDR2 SQIVND (reference sequence). CDR3 size: 13 residues. The V end lost 2 bases, the J end lost 6 bases, and 10 bases lay between the germline ends. The CDR3 protein is CASSIHGGAEAFF. The DNA for the CDR3 is TGTGCCAGTAGTATACACGGGGGCGCTGAAGCTTTCTTT. Using reference TRBV19 and TRBJ1-1 for the parts outside the CDR3, the full variable domain is DGGITQSPKYLFRKEGQNVTLSCEQNLNHDAMYWYRQDPGQGLRLIYYSQIVNDFQKGDIAEGYSVSREKKESFPLTVTSAQKNPTAFYLCASSIHGGAEAFFGQGTRLTVV.

V is TRBV9 and J is TRBJ1-4, with 10 positions matching TRBD1. With 3 bases clipped from V and 6 bases from J, the junction kept 2 bases outside the gene matches. The CDR3 sequence is 14 residues long. Looked up from germline, CDR1 is SGDLS and CDR2 is YYNGEE. In nucleotides, the CDR3 is TGTGCCAGCAGCGCGGACAGGGGGGATGAAAAACTGTTTTTT. This sequence encodes CASSADRGDEKLFF. Looking up the rest from reference TRBV9 and TRBJ1-4 gives the full variable domain: DSGVTQTPKHLITATGQRVTLRCSPRSGDLSVYWYQQSLDQGLQFLIQYYNGEERAKGNILERFSAQQFPDLHSELNLSSLELGDSALYFCASSADRGDEKLFFGSGTQLSVL.

The gene calls are TRBV5-1 and TRBJ2-5; 8 bases line up with TRBD1. V lost 4 bases, J lost 1 base, and 3 bases stayed unmatched. The germline V gene has CDR1 SGHRS and CDR2 YFSETQ. The CDR3 loop spans 14 amino acids. CDR3: CASSGQGGQETQYF. CDR3 sequence (DNA): TGCGCCAGCAGCGGACAGGGAGGCCAAGAGACCCAGTACTTC.

The chain combines TRBV19 with TRBJ2-1; 7 positions match TRBD1. CDR1 is LNHDA and CDR2 is SQIVND in the germline V gene (reference sequence). With V trimmed by 3 bases and J by 4 bases, 6 bases remained unmatched. The CDR3 loop spans 15 amino acids. The CDR3: CASSIEGAAYNEQFF. Written as DNA, the CDR3 is TGTGCCAGTAGTATCGAGGGGGCGGCGTACAATGAGCAGTTCTTC.

V and J are TRBV5-1 and TRBJ2-3, with a possible D match to TRBD2 (5 bases). Germline V lookup: CDR1 SGHRS, CDR2 YFSETQ. Trimming cost V 1 base and J 0 bases, with 12 bases left between them. The CDR3 is 16 amino acids. This CDR3 is CASSLSDSRSTDTQYF. The DNA for the CDR3 is TGCGCCAGCAGCTTGTCGGACTCCAGAAGCACAGATACGCAGTATTTT. Looking up the rest from reference TRBV5-1 and TRBJ2-3 gives the full variable domain: KAGVTQTPRYLIKTRGQQVTLSCSPISGHRSVSWYQQTPGQGLQFLFEYFSETQRNKGNFPGRFSGRQFSNSRSEMNVSTLELGDSALYLCASSLSDSRSTDTQYFGPGTRLTVL.

In the case of this clone: Additional DNA sequences in this sample encode the identical CDR3. The rearrangement links TRBV9 to TRBJ2-1, with D possibly being TRBD1 (6 bases). CDR3 length: 14 amino acids. The V and J ends lost 4 bases and 8 bases respectively, with 16 bases between them. Germline V gives CDR1 SGDLS, CDR2 YYNGEE. The DNA for the CDR3 is TGTGCCAGCAGCCCCGGGCAGGGGTCCGATGAGCAGTTCTTC. This gives the protein CASSPGQGSDEQFF. Full variable domain (outside the CDR3, taken from reference TRBV9 and TRBJ2-1): DSGVTQTPKHLITATGQRVTLRCSPRSGDLSVYWYQQSLDQGLQFLIQYYNGEERAKGNILERFSAQQFPDLHSELNLSSLELGDSALYFCASSPGQGSDEQFFGPGTRLTVL.

The rearrangement uses TRBV5-5 and TRBJ2-5; D is possibly TRBD1 (5 bases). This CDR3 has 13 amino acids. Germline values: CDR1 SGHKS, CDR2 YYEKEE (reference sequence). V was clipped by 4 bases and J by 5 bases, with 12 bases between them. Written as DNA, the CDR3 is TGTGCCAGCAGCCCCCCCCAGGGCGAGACCCAGTACTTC. Translating it yields CASSPPQGETQYF.

The chain's CDR3 is CASSPPRGGSGNTIYF. DNA of the CDR3: TGTGCCAGCTCACCACCGAGGGGGGGCTCTGGAAACACCATATATTTT. The V and J genes are TRBV18 and TRBJ1-3; tentative D call: TRBD1 (6 bases). The CDR3 is 16 residues long. The germline V and J ends were trimmed by 0 bases and 0 bases, with 9 bases remaining between them. CDR1 KGHSH and CDR2 LQKENI come from the germline V gene.